The clone carrying this T cell receptor (beta chain) was seen only a few times. The sample is drawn from a study of CD8 T cells in Susac syndrome. CDR1 LGHDT and CDR2 YNNKEL come from the germline V gene (reference sequence). This CDR3 comprises 13 residues. Deletions cut 0 bases from V and 3 bases from J, with 3 bases between. From blood CD8+ and CD4+ T cells, the TCR beta chain was sequenced. About 0.45 to 1 ug RNA was reverse transcribed with random hexamers. TCRdb reprocessed the immunoSEQ multiplex PCR reads with MiXCR, giving one entry per CDR3 protein. The sample consists of approximately 120,000 distinct CDR3 sequences, 90% to 96% of them appearing once.

The source of this sequence is a human donor in good health. Sequenced input: CD4+ T cells from PBMCs. The rearrangement uses TRBV3-1 and TRBJ1-5; D unclear. The DNA of the CDR3 is TGTGCCAGCAGCCAAGATCTCAATCAGCCCCAGCATTTT. This codes for CASSQDLNQPQHF.